The next 15 T cell receptor beta chains were all read from a single sample in a study of T cell responses to AZD1222 COVID-19 vaccine. Repertoires were generated with immunoSEQ multiplex PCR, while TCRdb's copy carries only in-frame clones and drops some. Counted here are some 80,000 clones, about nine tenths occurring once; the ten biggest clones make up about 9.1%. Sequenced here: peripheral blood, sampled 28 days after the second dose of the MenACWY control vaccine. Receptor source: an adult who received the MenACWY meningococcal vaccine as a control.

V is TRBV12-3 or TRBV12-4 and J is TRBJ1-1; D gene uncertain. The ends were cut back, 2 bases at V and 1 base at J, with 5 bases in the middle. The CDR3 contains 13 residues. CDR3 in DNA: TGTGCCAGCAGTTTAACAGCGAACACTGAAGCTTTCTTT. Amino acid sequence: CASSLTANTEAFF.

A remark on this clone: Other DNA sequences in the same sample also yield this CDR3. V is TRBV19 and J is TRBJ2-3; no clear D gene. Germline V lookup: CDR1 LNHDA, CDR2 SQIVND (reference sequence). Trimming took 0 bases from V and 0 from J, leaving 4 bases between them. The CDR3 extends over 14 amino acids. CDR3: CASSIDHSTDTQYF. Written as DNA, the CDR3 is TGTGCCAGTAGTATAGATCACAGCACAGATACGCAGTATTTT.

The V and J genes are TRBV19 and TRBJ2-2; TRBD1 might be the D (6 bases). The germline V gene has CDR1 LNHDA and CDR2 SQIVND (reference sequence). The germline V and J ends were trimmed by 4 bases and 5 bases, with 11 bases remaining between them. CDR3 length equals 14 residues. Written as DNA, the CDR3 is TGTGCCAGTAGTAAAGGGGGTCGGACCGGGGAGCTGTTTTTT. Its translation: CASSKGGRTGELFF.

The V call is TRBV30, the J call TRBJ1-1; TRBD1 matches 8 bases. V trimming: 5 bases; J trimming: 4 bases; junction bases outside the gene matches: 3. Germline-derived CDR1 and CDR2 are GTSNPN and SVGIG (reference sequence). The CDR3 covers 12 residues. As DNA, the CDR3 is TGTGCCTGGGGGGACAGGTTCACTGAAGCTTTCTTT. Amino acids: CAWGDRFTEAFF.

This chain joins TRBV5-1 and TRBJ1-1; D may be TRBD1 (5 bases). Germline CDR1 SGHRS, CDR2 YFSETQ. The CDR3 covers 15 residues. V was trimmed by 0 bases and J by 3 bases, leaving 12 bases between them. The chain's CDR3 is CASSLGQGGYTEAFF. The CDR3 bases are TGCGCCAGCAGCTTGGGGCAGGGAGGTTACACTGAAGCTTTCTTT.

This chain uses TRBV4-2 with TRBJ2-3; tentative D call: TRBD1 (5 bases). This CDR3 has 17 residues. Per germline, CDR1 LGHNA and CDR2 YNFKEQ. V lost 0 bases and J lost 0, with 13 bases in between. The CDR3 loop is CASSQDPQGASTDTQYF. The DNA for the CDR3 is TGTGCCAGCAGCCAAGATCCCCAGGGTGCTAGCACAGATACGCAGTATTTT.

This chain links TRBV5-4 with TRBJ1-6, with D maybe TRBD1 (5 bases). Germline CDR1 SGHNT, CDR2 YYREEE (reference sequence). The CDR3 sequence is 13 residues long. The germline V and J ends were trimmed by 3 bases and 5 bases, with 6 bases remaining between them. Here the CDR3 DNA reads TGTGCCAGCAGCTCAGGGAATAATTCACCCCTCCACTTT. Translation: CASSSGNNSPLHF.

The count of this clone is one. This chain links TRBV29-1 with TRBJ1-4; TRBD1 matches 7 bases. CDR1 is SQVTM and CDR2 is ANQGSEA in the germline V gene. This CDR3 is 14 amino acids long. V dropped 6 bases and J dropped 5; count of bases not matched to a gene: 9. The CDR3 nucleotides are TGCAGCGTGAAAGGGGGCAGTGACAATGAAAAACTGTTTTTT. Its translation: CSVKGGSDNEKLFF. The full variable domain, its missing parts supplied by reference TRBV29-1 and TRBJ1-4, is SAVISQKPSRDICQRGTSLTIQCQVDSQVTMMFWYRQQPGQSLTLIATANQGSEATYESGFVIDKFPISRPNLTFSTLTVSNMSPEDSSIYLCSVKGGSDNEKLFFGSGTQLSVL.

The chain links TRBV18 to TRBJ2-7; D is undetermined. Trimming cost V 3 bases and J 3 bases, with 18 bases left between them. Germline V gene lookup returns CDR1 KGHSH and CDR2 LQKENI. CDR3 length: 16 amino acids. CDR3 sequence (DNA): TGTGCCAGCTCACCCACTCCGCCTCGCAGGCTCTACGAGCAGTACTTC. Translating it yields CASSPTPPRRLYEQYF.

The J gene is TRBJ2-3, the V gene TRBV6-2 or TRBV6-3, with TRBD1 as a possible D gene (5 bases). Trimming stripped 4 bases from V and 5 bases from J, with 10 bases between. The CDR3 has 13 amino acids. Germline V lookup: CDR1 MNHEY, CDR2 SVGEGT. The CDR3 sequence is CASSFSTVDTQYF. In nucleotides, the CDR3 is TGTGCCAGCAGTTTTTCGACAGTAGATACGCAGTATTTT.

This sequence joins TRBV19 and TRBJ1-4; D is unresolved. Trimming cost V 5 bases and J 7 bases, with 17 bases left between them. The CDR3 is made up of 15 amino acids. Germline V gene data show CDR1 as LNHDA and CDR2 as SQIVND (reference sequence). CDR3 loop: CASSAPGLKGEKLFF. For the CDR3, the DNA is TGTGCCAGTAGTGCGCCGGGCCTCAAAGGTGAAAAACTGTTTTTT.

The gene calls are TRBV7-6 and TRBJ2-3; D possibly matches TRBD1 or TRBD2 (5 bases each). Germline CDR1 SGHVS, CDR2 FNYEAQ. The CDR3 spans 15 residues. Trimming stripped 4 bases from V and 2 bases from J, with 13 bases between. CDR3 sequence: CASSSWGRSTDTQYF. DNA of the CDR3: TGTGCCAGCAGCTCCTGGGGACGCTCCACAGATACGCAGTATTTT.

This clone was seen a few times. The chain is built from TRBV2 and TRBJ1-5, with D possibly TRBD1 on 6 matching bases. This CDR3 spans 15 amino acids. The V gene lost 5 bases and the J gene lost 2 bases, with 13 bases spanning the gap. Germline-derived CDR1 and CDR2 are SNHLY and FYNNEI. The CDR3 is CASSRGGGGNQPQHF. The CDR3 DNA reads TGTGCCAGCAGTCGTGGGGGCGGTGGCAATCAGCCCCAGCATTTT.

The chain couples TRBV10-3 to TRBJ1-2; tentatively, D is TRBD1 (5 bases). Germline V gene sequence: CDR1 ENHRY, CDR2 SYGVKD. This CDR3 has 17 amino acids. The V gene lost 3 bases and the J gene lost 6 bases, with 23 bases spanning the gap. CDR3 nucleotide sequence: TGTGCCATCAGTGACGACGGGGGTGGGGTCAGATTCGATGGCTACACCTTC. This gives the protein CAISDDGGGVRFDGYTF.

V usage is TRBV10-1 and J usage is TRBJ1-2; 8 nucleotides line up with TRBD1. The CDR3 consists of 16 residues. With V trimmed by 4 bases and J by 2 bases, 9 bases remained unmatched. CDR1 is WNHNN and CDR2 is SYGVQD in the germline V gene (reference sequence). CDR3 in DNA: TGCGCCAGCAGTGGGGTTCCGGGACAGGACAACTATGGCTACACCTTC. It yields the protein CASSGVPGQDNYGYTF.